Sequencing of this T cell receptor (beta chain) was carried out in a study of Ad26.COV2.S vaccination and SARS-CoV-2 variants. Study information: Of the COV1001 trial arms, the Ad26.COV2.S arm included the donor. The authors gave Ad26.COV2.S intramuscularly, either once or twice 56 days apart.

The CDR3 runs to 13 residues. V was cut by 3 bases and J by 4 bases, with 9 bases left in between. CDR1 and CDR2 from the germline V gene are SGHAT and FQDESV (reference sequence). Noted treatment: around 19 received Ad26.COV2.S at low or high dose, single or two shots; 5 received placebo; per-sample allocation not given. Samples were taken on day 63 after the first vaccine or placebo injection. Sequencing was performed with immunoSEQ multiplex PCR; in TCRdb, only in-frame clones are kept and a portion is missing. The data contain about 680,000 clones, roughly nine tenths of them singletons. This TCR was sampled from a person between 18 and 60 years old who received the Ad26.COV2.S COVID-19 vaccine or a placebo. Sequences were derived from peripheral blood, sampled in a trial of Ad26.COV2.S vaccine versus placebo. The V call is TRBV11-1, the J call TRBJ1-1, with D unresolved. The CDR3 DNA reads TGTGCCAGCAGCTTTATATCGGGCACTGAAGCTTTCTTT. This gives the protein CASSFISGTEAFF.